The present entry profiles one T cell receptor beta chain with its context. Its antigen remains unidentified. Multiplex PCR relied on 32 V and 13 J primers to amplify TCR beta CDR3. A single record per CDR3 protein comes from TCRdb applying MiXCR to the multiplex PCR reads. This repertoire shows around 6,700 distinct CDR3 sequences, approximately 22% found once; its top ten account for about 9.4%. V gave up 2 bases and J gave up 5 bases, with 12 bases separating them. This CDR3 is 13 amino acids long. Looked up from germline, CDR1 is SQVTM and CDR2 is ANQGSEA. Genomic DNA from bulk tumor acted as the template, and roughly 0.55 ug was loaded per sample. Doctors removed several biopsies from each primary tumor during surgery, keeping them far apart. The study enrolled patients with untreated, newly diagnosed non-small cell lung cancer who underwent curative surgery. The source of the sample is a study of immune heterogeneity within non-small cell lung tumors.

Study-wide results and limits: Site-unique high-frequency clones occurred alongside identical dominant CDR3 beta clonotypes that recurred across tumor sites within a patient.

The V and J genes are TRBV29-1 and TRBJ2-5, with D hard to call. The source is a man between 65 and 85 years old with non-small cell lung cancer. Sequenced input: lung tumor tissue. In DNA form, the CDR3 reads TGCAGCGTTGAATGGCTAGAAGGGGAGACCCAGTACTTC. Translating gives CSVEWLEGETQYF.